This T cell receptor (beta chain) was recorded in a study of T cell repertoires in cytomegalovirus infection. V lost 0 bases and J 3 bases, leaving 17 bases between the germline ends. Per germline, CDR1 LGHNA and CDR2 YSLEER. The CDR3 runs to 17 residues. Remarks on this clonotype: Its cognate antigen is unknown.

Each CDR3 protein gets one entry after TCRdb re-called the reads with MiXCR. The table lists about a million distinct CDR3 sequences, less than 35% of them singletons. This clonotype was sampled from a human donor in good health (CMV status not recorded). Some clones in this sample may be carry-over from other donors' samples. The genes are TRBV4-3 and TRBJ1-1; D possibly corresponds to TRBD1 (5 bases). This specimen was cultured CD8+ T cells from PBMCs, taken from culture after CMV antigen stimulation. The CDR3 loop reads CASSQDLGVPGDTEAFF. For the CDR3, the DNA is TGCGCCAGCAGCCAAGACCTAGGGGTCCCGGGGGACACTGAAGCTTTCTTT.